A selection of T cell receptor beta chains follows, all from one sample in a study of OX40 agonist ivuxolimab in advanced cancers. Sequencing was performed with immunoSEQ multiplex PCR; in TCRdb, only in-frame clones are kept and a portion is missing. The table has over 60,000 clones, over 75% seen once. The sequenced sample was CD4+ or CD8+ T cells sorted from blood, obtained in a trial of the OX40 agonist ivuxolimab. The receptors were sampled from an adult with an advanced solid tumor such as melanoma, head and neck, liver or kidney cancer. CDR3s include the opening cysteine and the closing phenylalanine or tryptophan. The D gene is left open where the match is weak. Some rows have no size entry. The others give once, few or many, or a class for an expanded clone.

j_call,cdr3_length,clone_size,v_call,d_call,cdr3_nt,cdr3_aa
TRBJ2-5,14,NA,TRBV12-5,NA,TGTGCTAGTGGTTCGGGGGGCTGGCAAGAGACCCAGTACTTC,CASGSGGWQETQYF
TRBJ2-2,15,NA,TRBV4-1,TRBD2,TGCGCCAGCTCAATAGCGGGGGCCAACACCGGGGAGCTGTTTTTT,CASSIAGANTGELFF
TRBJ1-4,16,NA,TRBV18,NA,TGTGCCAGCTCACCTGAAGAGGGGAAGACTAATGAAAAACTGTTTTTT,CASSPEEGKTNEKLFF
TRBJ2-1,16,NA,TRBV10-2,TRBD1,TGCGCCAGCAGTGATCCGACCGGGACAGCCCTCAATGAGCAGTTCTTC,CASSDPTGTALNEQFF
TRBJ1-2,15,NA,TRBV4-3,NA,TGCGCCAGCAGCCCCCAAAGAATGGGTCGGGATGGCTACACCTTC,CASSPQRMGRDGYTF
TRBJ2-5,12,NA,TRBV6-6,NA,TGTGCCAGCAGGAGCAACGAAGAGACCCAGTACTTC,CASRSNEETQYF
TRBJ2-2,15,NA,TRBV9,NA,TGTGCCAGCAGCGTAGCAACCGTTCGGACCGGGGAGCTGTTTTTT,CASSVATVRTGELFF
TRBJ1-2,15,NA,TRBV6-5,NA,TGTGCCAGCAGTTACGGGGCAACAGGGAGCTATGGCTACACCTTC,CASSYGATGSYGYTF
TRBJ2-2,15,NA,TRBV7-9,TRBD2,TGTGCCAGCAGCTCCGGACTAGCGGTTACCGGGGAGCTGTTTTTT,CASSSGLAVTGELFF
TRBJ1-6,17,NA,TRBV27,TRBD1,TGTGCCAGCAGTTCAGGGGACAGGGATGCCGCTGGTTCACCCCTCCACTTT,CASSSGDRDAAGSPLHF
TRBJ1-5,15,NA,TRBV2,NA,TGTGCCAGCAGGAGGGGAGGCGTTAGCAATCAGCCCCAGCATTTT,CASRRGGVSNQPQHF
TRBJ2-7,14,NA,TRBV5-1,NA,TGCGCCAGCAGCTTCGGGACGAGGTTATCCGAGCAGTACTTC,CASSFGTRLSEQYF
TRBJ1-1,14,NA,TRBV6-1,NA,TGTGCCAGCAGTGAAAGGGGACGGGCGGGGCGCGCTTTCTTT,CASSERGRAGRAFF
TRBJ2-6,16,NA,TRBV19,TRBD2,TGTGCCAGCGGGAGGGACGCCACACCTGGGGCCAACGTCCTGACTTTC,CASGRDATPGANVLTF
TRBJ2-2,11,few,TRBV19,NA,TGTGCCAGTAGTATCGCCGGGGAGCTGTTTTTT,CASSIAGELFF
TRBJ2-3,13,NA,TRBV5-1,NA,TGCGCCAGCAGCCCTCCCGGCACAGATACGCAGTATTTT,CASSPPGTDTQYF
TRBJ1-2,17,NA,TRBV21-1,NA,TGTGCCAGCAGCAAAACGGGGACCGGGACAGCTAACTATGGCTACACCTTC,CASSKTGTGTANYGYTF
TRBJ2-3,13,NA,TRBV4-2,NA,TGTGCCAGCAGCCAAGTCTCATCAGATACGCAGTATTTT,CASSQVSSDTQYF
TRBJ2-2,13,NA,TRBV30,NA,TGTGCCTGGAGTGTAGGAGGGACCGGGGAGCTGTTTTTT,CAWSVGGTGELFF
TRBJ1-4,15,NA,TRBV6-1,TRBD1,TGTGCCAGCAGACGTAGGGGGCAGGCATATGAAAAACTGTTTTTT,CASRRRGQAYEKLFF
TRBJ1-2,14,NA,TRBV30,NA,TGTGCCTGGAGTGCCTCCCCAGGGCTGTATGGCTACACCTTC,CAWSASPGLYGYTF
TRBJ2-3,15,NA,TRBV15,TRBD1,TGTGCCACCAGCAGAAGACAGGGGGCGGGGGATACGCAGTATTTT,CATSRRQGAGDTQYF
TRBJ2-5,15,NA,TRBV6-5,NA,TGTGCCAGCAGTTTCGGGGACGCCGGTGGGGAGACCCAGTACTTC,CASSFGDAGGETQYF
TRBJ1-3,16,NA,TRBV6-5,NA,TGTGCCAGCAGTTACGGGCGCACGTCCTCTGGAAACACCATATATTTT,CASSYGRTSSGNTIYF
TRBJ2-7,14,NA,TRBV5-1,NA,TGCGCCAGCAGCCCTGTGGGGCGGCGCGACGAGCAGTACTTC,CASSPVGRRDEQYF
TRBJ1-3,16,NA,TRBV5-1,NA,TGCGCCAGCAGCTTGAGGCAGGTTAGCTCTGGAAACACCATATATTTT,CASSLRQVSSGNTIYF
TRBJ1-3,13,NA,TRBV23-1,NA,TGCGCCAGCAGTCGGGGGAGCGGAAACACCATATATTTT,CASSRGSGNTIYF
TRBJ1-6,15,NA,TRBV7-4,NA,TGTGCCAACAGAGGTAGGAGCTCCTATAATTCACCCCTCCACTTT,CANRGRSSYNSPLHF
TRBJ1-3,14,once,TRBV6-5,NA,TGTGCCAGCAGTCCGACATTCTCTGGAAACACCATATATTTT,CASSPTFSGNTIYF
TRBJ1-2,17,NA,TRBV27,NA,TGTGCCAGCAGTTTATCGAACGTCGGTGGCGGGAACTATGGCTACACCTTC,CASSLSNVGGGNYGYTF
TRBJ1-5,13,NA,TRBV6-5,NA,TGTGCCAGCAGAAGACAGAGCAATCAGCCCCAGCATTTT,CASRRQSNQPQHF
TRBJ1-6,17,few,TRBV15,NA,TGTGCCACCAGCATTCTCAGCTTCCGGGACGGAAATTCACCCCTCCACTTT,CATSILSFRDGNSPLHF
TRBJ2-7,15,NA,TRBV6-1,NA,TGTGCCAGCACCCCCAGCGTTGGGGGCTCGTTTGAGCAGTACTTC,CASTPSVGGSFEQYF
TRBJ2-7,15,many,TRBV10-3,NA,TGTGCCATCAGTGAGTCGGGTGGGACGGGTTACGAGCAGTACTTC,CAISESGGTGYEQYF
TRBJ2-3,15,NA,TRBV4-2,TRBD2,TGTGCCAGCAGTCTAGCGGGGGGGAACACAGATACGCAGTATTTT,CASSLAGGNTDTQYF
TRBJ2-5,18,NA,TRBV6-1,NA,TGTGCCAGCAGTGAAGAGGGGGGTCAGGGTGTTTGGAAAGAGACCCAGTACTTC,CASSEEGGQGVWKETQYF
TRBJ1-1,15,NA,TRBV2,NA,TGTGCCAGCAATAGCGTCGCGGGTGGAGGAGCTGAAGCTTTCTTT,CASNSVAGGGAEAFF
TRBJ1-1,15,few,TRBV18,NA,TGTGCCAGCTCGCGACAGGAGGTGATGAACACTGAAGCTTTCTTT,CASSRQEVMNTEAFF
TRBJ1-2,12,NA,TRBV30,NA,TGTGCCTGGGAGGCGGGGGGGCTCGGCTACACCTTC,CAWEAGGLGYTF
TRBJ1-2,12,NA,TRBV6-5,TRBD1,TGTGCCAGCATTGGACAGGGCTATGGCTACACCTTC,CASIGQGYGYTF
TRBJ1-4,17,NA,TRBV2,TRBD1,TGTGCCAGCAGGGCGGGACAGGGGGTTACGACTAATGAAAAACTGTTTTTT,CASRAGQGVTTNEKLFF
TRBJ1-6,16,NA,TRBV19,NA,TGTGCCAGTAGTCCCCAGGGCAAAACCTATAATTCACCCCTCCACTTT,CASSPQGKTYNSPLHF
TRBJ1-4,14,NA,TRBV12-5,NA,TGTGCTAGTGGTTTGGACAGAACTAATGAAAAACTGTTTTTT,CASGLDRTNEKLFF
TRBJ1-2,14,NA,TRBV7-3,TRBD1,TGTGCCAGCAGCCCCTCCCGCCACAGGGGTGGCTACACCTTC,CASSPSRHRGGYTF